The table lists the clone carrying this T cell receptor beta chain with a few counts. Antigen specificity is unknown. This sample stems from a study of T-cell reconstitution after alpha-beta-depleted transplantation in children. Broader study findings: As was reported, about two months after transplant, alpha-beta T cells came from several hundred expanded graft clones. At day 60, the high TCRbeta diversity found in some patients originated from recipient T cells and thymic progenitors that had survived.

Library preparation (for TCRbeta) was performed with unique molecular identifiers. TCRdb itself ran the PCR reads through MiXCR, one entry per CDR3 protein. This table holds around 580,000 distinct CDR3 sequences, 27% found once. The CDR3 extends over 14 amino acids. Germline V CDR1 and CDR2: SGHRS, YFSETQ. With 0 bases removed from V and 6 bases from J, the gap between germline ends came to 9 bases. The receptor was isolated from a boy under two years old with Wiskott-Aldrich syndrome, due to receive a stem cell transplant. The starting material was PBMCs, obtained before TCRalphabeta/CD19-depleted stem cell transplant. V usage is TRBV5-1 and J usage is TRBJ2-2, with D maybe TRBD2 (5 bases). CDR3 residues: CASSLGGPPGELFF. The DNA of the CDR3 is TGCGCCAGCAGCTTGGGCGGGCCTCCCGGGGAGCTGTTTTTT.